This entry describes one T cell receptor beta chain. This record comes from a study of blood T cell repertoires in COVID-19. Study in general: Sources were T cells, B-cell-depleted T cells, or PBMCs; the material itself was cDNA or gDNA.

Method: immunoSEQ multiplex PCR; TCRdb's copy keeps in-frame clones and lacks some. The data show 28,000 or so clones, 88% seen once. The germline gives CDR1 KGHDR, CDR2 SFDVKD. With 3 bases removed from V and 1 base from J, the gap between germline ends came to 8 bases. This CDR3 is built from 14 residues. The chain carries TRBV24-1 and TRBJ1-2; D gene unclear. This receptor was identified in a woman aged 45-59 years with active COVID-19. Sequenced: peripheral blood. CDR3 loop: CATSDVSFNYGYTF. The CDR3, as DNA: TGTGCCACCAGTGATGTTAGTTTTAACTATGGCTACACCTTC.